These T cell receptor beta chains were read from a single sample in a study of early T cells in non-severe SARS-CoV-2 infection. Each CDR3 protein is one row after TCRdb ran MiXCR on the 5' RACE reads. The profile shows 70,000 to 85,000 distinct CDR3 sequences, 12% of them singletons. Sequencing was performed on whole blood, taken at baseline. The receptors originated from an adult who was a healthcare worker with PCR-confirmed SARS-CoV-2 infection or an uninfected control (not recorded which). The donor label of this sample is uncertain. The CDR3 runs from the conserved cysteine through the conserved F or W. Each record gives: V gene, D gene, J gene, clone size, CDR3 DNA, CDR3 protein. D genes are given only for firm matches. The listing skips clone size in some rows; elsewhere it reads once, few, many or a size class.

V gene: TRBV14; D gene: NA; J gene: TRBJ2-7; clone size: NA; CDR3 DNA: TGTGCCAGTGGACTGACGACCTACGAGCAGTACTTC; CDR3 protein: CASGLTTYEQYF
V gene: TRBV10-3; D gene: TRBD1; J gene: TRBJ1-1; clone size: many; CDR3 DNA: TGTGCCATCAGTGAGAAGGGGGCGAGCACTGAAGCTTTCTTT; CDR3 protein: CAISEKGASTEAFF
V gene: TRBV2; D gene: TRBD1; J gene: TRBJ2-1; clone size: many; CDR3 DNA: TGTGCCAGCATCTTGGACAGGAATGTGCAGTTCTTC; CDR3 protein: CASILDRNVQFF
V gene: TRBV9; D gene: TRBD2; J gene: TRBJ2-3; clone size: many; CDR3 DNA: TGTGCCAGCAACCCGAGTAGCGGGGGGTTCACAGATACGCAGTATTTT; CDR3 protein: CASNPSSGGFTDTQYF
V gene: TRBV7-8; D gene: NA; J gene: TRBJ2-1; clone size: many; CDR3 DNA: TGTGCCAGCAGCTTAAGGCAGGGACCCTACAATGAGCAGTTCTTC; CDR3 protein: CASSLRQGPYNEQFF
V gene: TRBV12-3/TRBV12-4; D gene: NA; J gene: TRBJ1-1; clone size: many; CDR3 DNA: TGTGCCAGCAGTTCCCAAGTAACTACCTTTGAAGCTTTCTTT; CDR3 protein: CASSSQVTTFEAFF
V gene: TRBV4-3; D gene: NA; J gene: TRBJ2-5; clone size: few; CDR3 DNA: TGCGCCAGCAGCCAAGGGACGAGCGTACAAGAGACCCAGTACTTC; CDR3 protein: CASSQGTSVQETQYF
V gene: TRBV7-3; D gene: TRBD1; J gene: TRBJ1-6; clone size: few; CDR3 DNA: TGTGCCAGCAGCCTTCTCGGCAGGGGGGAGTCACCCCTCCACTTT; CDR3 protein: CASSLLGRGESPLHF
V gene: TRBV7-6; D gene: NA; J gene: TRBJ1-1; clone size: few; CDR3 DNA: TGTGTCAGCAGCTACAGCAAGGGGTCTGAAGCTTTCTTT; CDR3 protein: CVSSYSKGSEAFF
V gene: TRBV4-2; D gene: NA; J gene: TRBJ2-5; clone size: many; CDR3 DNA: TGTGCCAGCAGCCAAGATCTAGATCTGGAGACCCAGTACTTC; CDR3 protein: CASSQDLDLETQYF
V gene: TRBV3-1; D gene: TRBD1; J gene: TRBJ1-1; clone size: NA; CDR3 DNA: TGTGCCAGCAGTTCTTCCCGACAGGGGAACACTGAAGCTTTCTTT; CDR3 protein: CASSSSRQGNTEAFF
V gene: TRBV27; D gene: TRBD1; J gene: TRBJ2-7; clone size: many; CDR3 DNA: TGTGCCAGCAGGAGGGGGACAGGGTACGAGCAGTACTTC; CDR3 protein: CASRRGTGYEQYF
V gene: TRBV29-1; D gene: TRBD2; J gene: TRBJ2-2; clone size: NA; CDR3 DNA: TGCAGCGTCACGGGACTAGCGGAGCTGAACACCGGGGAGCTGTTTTTT; CDR3 protein: CSVTGLAELNTGELFF
V gene: TRBV7-8; D gene: NA; J gene: TRBJ2-1; clone size: many; CDR3 DNA: TGTGCCAGCAGCCTCGGTCGGGATGAGCAGTTCTTC; CDR3 protein: CASSLGRDEQFF
V gene: TRBV27; D gene: NA; J gene: TRBJ1-6; clone size: many; CDR3 DNA: TGTGCCAGCAGTTTGGCCGGAAACAATTCACCCCTCCACTTT; CDR3 protein: CASSLAGNNSPLHF
V gene: TRBV29-1; D gene: NA; J gene: TRBJ1-1; clone size: few; CDR3 DNA: TGCAGCGCTGGGGCAGGTTGGGGAATGAACACTGAAGCTTTCTTT; CDR3 protein: CSAGAGWGMNTEAFF
V gene: TRBV7-2; D gene: NA; J gene: TRBJ2-4; clone size: NA; CDR3 DNA: TGTGCCAGCAGCGATCTGGGACCTAACATTCAGTACTTC; CDR3 protein: CASSDLGPNIQYF
V gene: TRBV2; D gene: NA; J gene: TRBJ1-2; clone size: NA; CDR3 DNA: TGTGCCAGCAGTGGGACGGGAAACTATGGCTACACCTTC; CDR3 protein: CASSGTGNYGYTF
V gene: TRBV7-9; D gene: TRBD2; J gene: TRBJ2-3; clone size: many; CDR3 DNA: TGTGCCAGCAGCTTCCCCGGTAGGCTAGCGGGGACCACAGATACGCAGTATTTT; CDR3 protein: CASSFPGRLAGTTDTQYF
V gene: TRBV2; D gene: NA; J gene: TRBJ1-1; clone size: few; CDR3 DNA: TGTGCCAGCGGAGACCCGGGCCCTGAAGCTTTCTTT; CDR3 protein: CASGDPGPEAFF
V gene: TRBV5-1; D gene: NA; J gene: TRBJ2-3; clone size: NA; CDR3 DNA: TGCGCCAGCAGGAGTCAATTAGCAGATACGCAGTATTTT; CDR3 protein: CASRSQLADTQYF
V gene: TRBV7-2; D gene: NA; J gene: TRBJ2-2; clone size: NA; CDR3 DNA: TGTGCCACCACAGGGGTACTAGCGGTGTCCGGGGAGCTGTTTTTT; CDR3 protein: CATTGVLAVSGELFF
V gene: TRBV4-1; D gene: NA; J gene: TRBJ2-7; clone size: many; CDR3 DNA: TGCGCCAGCAGCCAAGAGCGTCAGAGTTTCCACGAGCAGTACTTC; CDR3 protein: CASSQERQSFHEQYF
V gene: TRBV7-9; D gene: NA; J gene: TRBJ2-3; clone size: few; CDR3 DNA: TGTGCCAGCAGCTCCCCCGGGCAAGATACGCAGTATTTT; CDR3 protein: CASSSPGQDTQYF
V gene: TRBV11-2; D gene: TRBD2; J gene: TRBJ2-3; clone size: NA; CDR3 DNA: TGTGCCAGCAGCATCCAGCGGGGGGTAGATACGCAGTATTTT; CDR3 protein: CASSIQRGVDTQYF
V gene: TRBV20-1; D gene: NA; J gene: TRBJ1-1; clone size: NA; CDR3 DNA: TGCAGTGCTAGAGATCCTGGAGTTCGCGGCACTGAAGCTTTCTTT; CDR3 protein: CSARDPGVRGTEAFF
V gene: TRBV19; D gene: NA; J gene: TRBJ2-1; clone size: few; CDR3 DNA: TGTGCCAGTAGTCCGAGTCCATACAATGAGCAGTTCTTC; CDR3 protein: CASSPSPYNEQFF
V gene: TRBV6-5; D gene: TRBD1; J gene: TRBJ2-1; clone size: few; CDR3 DNA: TGTGCCAGCAGTTACACAGGGGGCATTAGTGAGCAGTTCTTC; CDR3 protein: CASSYTGGISEQFF
V gene: TRBV10-1; D gene: NA; J gene: TRBJ1-2; clone size: NA; CDR3 DNA: TGCGCCAGCAGTGAAACCCTGGGAGATCTCTATGGCTACACCTTC; CDR3 protein: CASSETLGDLYGYTF
V gene: TRBV18; D gene: NA; J gene: TRBJ2-7; clone size: few; CDR3 DNA: TGTGCCAGCTCTCCCTACGAGCAGTACTTC; CDR3 protein: CASSPYEQYF
V gene: TRBV18; D gene: TRBD1; J gene: TRBJ2-2; clone size: few; CDR3 DNA: TGTGCCAGCTCACCACCGGGACAGACACTTACCGGGGAGCTGTTTTTT; CDR3 protein: CASSPPGQTLTGELFF
V gene: TRBV18; D gene: NA; J gene: TRBJ1-1; clone size: many; CDR3 DNA: TGTGCCAGCTCACCGGTTGGCAGGGTGAACACTGAAGCTTTCTTT; CDR3 protein: CASSPVGRVNTEAFF
V gene: TRBV5-6; D gene: NA; J gene: TRBJ1-1; clone size: NA; CDR3 DNA: TGTGCCAGCAGCTTGGGACGGGTAAAAGCTTACTTT; CDR3 protein: CASSLGRVKAYF
V gene: TRBV11-2; D gene: NA; J gene: TRBJ2-2; clone size: NA; CDR3 DNA: TGTGCCAGCAGCCGAAGGGGGGTACGGACCGGGGAGCTGTTTTTT; CDR3 protein: CASSRRGVRTGELFF
V gene: TRBV6-6; D gene: TRBD1; J gene: TRBJ2-3; clone size: many; CDR3 DNA: TGTGCCAGCAGTCTTGGGACAGCGGCAGATACGCAGTATTTT; CDR3 protein: CASSLGTAADTQYF
V gene: TRBV29-1; D gene: NA; J gene: TRBJ1-1; clone size: NA; CDR3 DNA: TGCAGCGCACTCGTACCGGGGGCCGGGAACACTGAAGTTTTCTTT; CDR3 protein: CSALVPGAGNTEVFF
V gene: TRBV20-1; D gene: TRBD2; J gene: TRBJ2-7; clone size: many; CDR3 DNA: TGCAGTGCTCGGCGACTAGCGGGAGATCGCGCCTACGAGCAGTACTTC; CDR3 protein: CSARRLAGDRAYEQYF
V gene: TRBV5-4; D gene: TRBD1; J gene: TRBJ2-7; clone size: NA; CDR3 DNA: TGTGCCAGCAGCTTGTTACGGACAGGGGCGATCAACGAGCAGTACTTC; CDR3 protein: CASSLLRTGAINEQYF
V gene: TRBV10-3; D gene: NA; J gene: TRBJ2-2; clone size: many; CDR3 DNA: TGTGCCATCAGTGGCGGTCTCTCGAACACCGGGGAGCTGTTTTTT; CDR3 protein: CAISGGLSNTGELFF
V gene: TRBV5-1; D gene: TRBD2; J gene: TRBJ2-3; clone size: few; CDR3 DNA: TGCGCCAGCAGCCTGGGAGCGGGAGACGGCACAGATACGCAGTATTTT; CDR3 protein: CASSLGAGDGTDTQYF
V gene: TRBV5-6; D gene: TRBD1; J gene: TRBJ2-3; clone size: few; CDR3 DNA: TGTGCCAGCAGCCGCTATTTAGGACAGGGTTTACCGAATACGCAGTATTTT; CDR3 protein: CASSRYLGQGLPNTQYF
V gene: TRBV18; D gene: NA; J gene: TRBJ2-5; clone size: NA; CDR3 DNA: TGTGCCAGCTCACCACCGGGGCGGATCCAAGAGACCCAGTACTTC; CDR3 protein: CASSPPGRIQETQYF
V gene: TRBV12-5; D gene: NA; J gene: TRBJ1-4; clone size: few; CDR3 DNA: TGTGCTAGTGGTTTCATACCCCAGTCTAATGAAAAACTGTTTTTT; CDR3 protein: CASGFIPQSNEKLFF
V gene: TRBV12-3/TRBV12-4; D gene: NA; J gene: TRBJ2-2; clone size: NA; CDR3 DNA: TGTGCCAGCAGCCCGGGGTACGGGGAGCTGTTTTTT; CDR3 protein: CASSPGYGELFF
V gene: TRBV7-9; D gene: TRBD1; J gene: TRBJ2-3; clone size: few; CDR3 DNA: TGTGCCAGCAGCCGACAGGGCGATACGCAGTATTTT; CDR3 protein: CASSRQGDTQYF
V gene: TRBV4-1; D gene: NA; J gene: TRBJ1-2; clone size: many; CDR3 DNA: TGCGCCAGCAGCCCGGGACACTATGGCTACACCTTC; CDR3 protein: CASSPGHYGYTF
V gene: TRBV12-5; D gene: NA; J gene: TRBJ2-6; clone size: few; CDR3 DNA: TGTGCTAGTGGTTTGGGGACCTCAGTTACCTCTGGGGCCAACGTCCTGACTTTC; CDR3 protein: CASGLGTSVTSGANVLTF
V gene: TRBV12-3/TRBV12-4; D gene: TRBD1; J gene: TRBJ1-5; clone size: NA; CDR3 DNA: TGTGCCAGCAGTTTACGAGGGACAGTCAATCAGCCCCAGCATTTT; CDR3 protein: CASSLRGTVNQPQHF
V gene: TRBV3-1; D gene: NA; J gene: TRBJ2-7; clone size: few; CDR3 DNA: TGTGCCAGCAGCCAAATGGGTTACGAGCAGTACTTC; CDR3 protein: CASSQMGYEQYF
V gene: TRBV29-1; D gene: NA; J gene: TRBJ1-2; clone size: NA; CDR3 DNA: TGCAGCGTTGGGACTCAGAGGGACTATGGCTACACCTTC; CDR3 protein: CSVGTQRDYGYTF
V gene: TRBV6-5; D gene: TRBD1; J gene: TRBJ1-3; clone size: NA; CDR3 DNA: TGTGCCAGCAAGACAGGGGCTGGAAACACCATATATTTT; CDR3 protein: CASKTGAGNTIYF
V gene: TRBV5-1; D gene: NA; J gene: TRBJ2-3; clone size: NA; CDR3 DNA: TGCGCCAGCAGAAATAGCGGCAGCACAGATACGCAGTATTTT; CDR3 protein: CASRNSGSTDTQYF
V gene: TRBV27; D gene: TRBD1; J gene: TRBJ1-1; clone size: NA; CDR3 DNA: TGTGCCAGCAGTTTATTCCAGGGGGGAGAAGCTTTCTTT; CDR3 protein: CASSLFQGGEAFF